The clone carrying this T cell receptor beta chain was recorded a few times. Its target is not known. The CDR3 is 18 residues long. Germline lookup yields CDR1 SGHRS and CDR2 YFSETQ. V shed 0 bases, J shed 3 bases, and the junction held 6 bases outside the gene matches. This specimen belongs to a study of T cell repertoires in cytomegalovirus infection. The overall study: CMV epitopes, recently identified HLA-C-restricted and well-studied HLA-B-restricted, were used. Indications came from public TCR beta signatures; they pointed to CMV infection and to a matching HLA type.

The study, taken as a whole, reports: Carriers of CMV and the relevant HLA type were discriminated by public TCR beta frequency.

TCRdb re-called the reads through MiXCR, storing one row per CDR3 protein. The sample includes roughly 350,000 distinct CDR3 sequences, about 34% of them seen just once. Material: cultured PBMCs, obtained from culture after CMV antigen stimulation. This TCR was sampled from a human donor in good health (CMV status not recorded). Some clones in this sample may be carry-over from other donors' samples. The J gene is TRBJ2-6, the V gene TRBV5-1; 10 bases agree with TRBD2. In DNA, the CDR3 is TGCGCCAGCAGCTTGGAGCCTAGCGGGAGTGTTGGGGCCAACGTCCTGACTTTC. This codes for CASSLEPSGSVGANVLTF.